The rows below give T cell receptor beta chains drawn from one sample of a study of response to subunit inactivated influenza vaccine. MiXCR, applied by TCRdb to the RT-PCR reads, yields one record per CDR3 protein. The sample consists of around 570,000 distinct CDR3 sequences, 10% to 12% of them appearing once. The sample was also linked to a second study, of T cells expressing NK-cell markers.

The sequencing used PBMCs from blood, collected on the day of vaccination. These receptors all come from a man in his forties or fifties who received an inactivated influenza vaccine. CDR3s include the opening cysteine and the closing phenylalanine or tryptophan. A D gene is named only where the DNA matches it firmly. Rows give clone size only sometimes, using once, few, many, or a class for an expanded clone.

TRBV6-1	13	NA	TRBJ2-7	few	TGTGCCAGCGGTAAGGGCACTGCCTACGAGCAGTACTTC	CASGKGTAYEQYF
TRBV20-1	15	NA	TRBJ1-6	NA	TGCAGTGCTAGAGATATAGGACATTATAATTCACCCCTCCACTTT	CSARDIGHYNSPLHF
TRBV4-1	18	NA	TRBJ1-3	many	TGCGCCAGCAGCCAAGGTCTCGGCAGGTCCCTCTCTGGAAACACCATATATTTT	CASSQGLGRSLSGNTIYF
TRBV25-1	14	TRBD1	TRBJ1-5	few	TGTGCCAGCAGGGAGACAGGGTTCAATCAGCCCCAGCATTTT	CASRETGFNQPQHF
TRBV6-4	13	TRBD1	TRBJ2-5	NA	TGTGCCAGCACCAAGGACAGGGAAGAGACCCAGTACTTC	CASTKDREETQYF
TRBV27	14	NA	TRBJ2-1	NA	TGTGCCAGCAGTTTTCGTGACCTTTACAATGAGCAGTTCTTC	CASSFRDLYNEQFF
TRBV7-2	15	NA	TRBJ2-7	NA	TGTGCCAGCAGCTTAGTGCCGACGGACACTGGCGAGCAGTACTTC	CASSLVPTDTGEQYF
TRBV10-3	12	NA	TRBJ1-4	few	TGTGCCATCAGTGGGGATTCAGAAAAACTGTTTTTT	CAISGDSEKLFF
TRBV28	14	TRBD1	TRBJ1-5	many	TGTGCCAGCAGCGTCAGCAGGGGGAATCAGCCCCAGCATTTT	CASSVSRGNQPQHF
TRBV7-9	16	TRBD1	TRBJ2-2	few	TGTGCCAGCAGCTTCAGGACAGGGGGGTATGGCGGGGAGCTGTTTTTT	CASSFRTGGYGGELFF
TRBV13	12	NA	TRBJ1-5	many	TGTGCCAGCAGCCAGGGTTTTCAGCCCCAGCATTTT	CASSQGFQPQHF
TRBV20-1	13	TRBD1	TRBJ2-7	few	TGCAGTGCCAACCGGGACAGGGGGGACGAGCAGTACTTC	CSANRDRGDEQYF
TRBV30	13	NA	TRBJ2-2	NA	TGTGCCTGGAGTGTATCCGGTACCGGGGAGCTGTTTTTT	CAWSVSGTGELFF
TRBV12-3/TRBV12-4	13	NA	TRBJ1-2	NA	TGTGCCAGCACCTTAAGTGGGCGAAGTGGCTACACCTTC	CASTLSGRSGYTF
TRBV6-2/TRBV6-3	14	NA	TRBJ2-1	NA	TGTGCCAGCAGTTATCTAGCCAGAGTCAATGAGCAGTTCTTC	CASSYLARVNEQFF
TRBV20-1	14	TRBD1	TRBJ1-6	NA	TGCAGTGCTAGAGAGGCAGGGGGCAATTCACCCCTCCACTTT	CSAREAGGNSPLHF
TRBV12-3/TRBV12-4	14	NA	TRBJ2-4	NA	TGTGCCAGCAGTAAACAGAGAGCCAAAAACATTCAGTACTTC	CASSKQRAKNIQYF
TRBV7-2	14	NA	TRBJ2-5	few	TGTGCCAGCAGCTTAGTGATAGGGGGAGAGACCCAGTACTTC	CASSLVIGGETQYF
TRBV5-1	15	NA	TRBJ2-1	many	TGCGCCAGCAGCTTGGTAACTAGTGGGGCCAATGAGCAGTTCTTC	CASSLVTSGANEQFF
TRBV3-1	14	NA	TRBJ2-1	few	TGTGCCAGCAGCCAAGTAGAAGGGGCTGGGGAGCAGTTCTTC	CASSQVEGAGEQFF
TRBV20-1	16	TRBD1	TRBJ2-1	NA	TGCAGTGGGATCACCGGACAGGGGAGTTCCTACAATGAGCAGTTCTTC	CSGITGQGSSYNEQFF
TRBV29-1	11	TRBD1	TRBJ2-1	many	TGCAGCGTTCAGGGGGCCGGAGAGCAGTTCTTC	CSVQGAGEQFF
TRBV11-2	18	TRBD2	TRBJ2-2	NA	TGTGCCAGCAGCTCGCTCCTAGCGGGAGGGCCGAACACCGGGGAGCTGTTTTTT	CASSSLLAGGPNTGELFF
TRBV20-1	12	NA	TRBJ2-3	NA	TGCAGTGCCACGCGGGAAACAGATACGCAGTATTTT	CSATRETDTQYF
TRBV28	12	NA	TRBJ1-1	NA	TGTGCCAGCGGGTGGCAGGGCACTGAAGCTTTCTTT	CASGWQGTEAFF
TRBV9	16	TRBD1	TRBJ2-1	few	TGTGCCAGCAGCGCCCGACAGGGGCTGACCTACAATGAGCAGTTCTTC	CASSARQGLTYNEQFF
TRBV5-1	15	NA	TRBJ1-1	NA	TGCGCCAGCAGCTTGGGGGACTCTGGGTGGACTGAAGCTTTCTTT	CASSLGDSGWTEAFF
TRBV7-2	14	NA	TRBJ2-1	few	TGTGCCAGCAGCTTTTTGGTCGTGAGGGGTGAGCAGTTCTTC	CASSFLVVRGEQFF
TRBV5-1	15	TRBD1	TRBJ2-1	NA	TGCGCCAGCAGCTTGGTGGGACAGGGGATGAATGAGCAGTTCTTC	CASSLVGQGMNEQFF
TRBV2	15	NA	TRBJ1-3	NA	TGTGCCAGCAGTGGGGTACAGGGTCCTGGAAACACCATATATTTT	CASSGVQGPGNTIYF
TRBV20-1	12	TRBD1	TRBJ1-6	many	TGCAGTGCTTCAGGGGGCCGCTCACCCCTCCACTTT	CSASGGRSPLHF
TRBV18	16	NA	TRBJ2-7	few	TGTGCCAGCTCACCATGGGAGCTTACCGGGGCCTACGAGCAGTACTTC	CASSPWELTGAYEQYF
TRBV7-8	15	TRBD2	TRBJ2-3	few	TGTGCCAGCAGCGTCAGCGGGGGGACCACAGATACGCAGTATTTT	CASSVSGGTTDTQYF
TRBV19	15	NA	TRBJ2-2	NA	TGTGCCAGTAGTATGGTTAGCAGGAACACCGGGGAGCTGTTTTTT	CASSMVSRNTGELFF
TRBV4-1	14	NA	TRBJ1-2	NA	TGTGCCAGCAGCCAAGGGGCGCAGGGCTATGGCTACACCTTC	CASSQGAQGYGYTF
TRBV2	15	TRBD1	TRBJ2-3	few	TGTGCCAGCTCGGTCAGACAGGGCCGCACAGATACGCAGTATTTT	CASSVRQGRTDTQYF
TRBV20-1	13	NA	TRBJ2-7	few	TGCAGTGCTAGAGATTTAGGTTCCTACGAGCAGTACTTC	CSARDLGSYEQYF
TRBV9	14	NA	TRBJ1-2	many	TGTGCCAGCAGCGTAGGCCAGGCGAACTATGGCTACACCTTC	CASSVGQANYGYTF
TRBV28	11	NA	TRBJ1-1	many	TGTGCCAGCAGTTCGCTCCGGACAGCCTTCTTT	CASSSLRTAFF
TRBV25-1	16	TRBD1	TRBJ2-7	NA	TGTGCCAGCAGTCCCCTGGGTGACAGGGGGCGATACGAGCAGTACTTC	CASSPLGDRGRYEQYF
TRBV11-1	14	NA	TRBJ2-7	many	TGTGCCAGCAGCCCCCCTACGGCCTCCTACGAGCAGTACTTC	CASSPPTASYEQYF
TRBV13	17	TRBD1	TRBJ2-2	NA	TGTGCCAGCAGCCACAACCCCCGGGACAGGACCACCGGGGAGCTGTTTTTT	CASSHNPRDRTTGELFF
TRBV7-9	15	NA	TRBJ2-3	NA	TGTGCCAGCAGCCCTACAGGGTGGCGCACAGATACGCAGTATTTT	CASSPTGWRTDTQYF
TRBV20-1	14	TRBD2	TRBJ2-7	NA	TGCAGTGCTAGAATAGCGGGGAACTCCTACGAGCAGTACTTC	CSARIAGNSYEQYF
TRBV6-2/TRBV6-3	18	NA	TRBJ2-2	few	TGTGCCAGCAGTTACCTAAGGTACCGGGACTGGAACACCGGGGAGCTGTTTTTT	CASSYLRYRDWNTGELFF
TRBV7-2	13	NA	TRBJ2-1	NA	TGTGCCAGCAGCTTTTCGGCGCTCAATGAGCAGTTCTTC	CASSFSALNEQFF
TRBV20-1	12	NA	TRBJ2-7	many	TGCAGTGCTAATAGCGCGTCCTACGAGCAGTACTTC	CSANSASYEQYF
TRBV11-2	15	TRBD2	TRBJ2-2	NA	TGTGCCAGCACCCAAGCGGGGGGGAACACCGGGGAGCTGTTTTTT	CASTQAGGNTGELFF
TRBV9	15	TRBD2	TRBJ2-7	few	TGTGCCAGCAGCGCCCAAGCGGGAGACCTCCACGAGCAGTACTTC	CASSAQAGDLHEQYF
TRBV5-6	17	TRBD2	TRBJ2-1	NA	TGTGCCAGCAGCCGCAGACTAGCGGGAGGGCCGATTGCTGAGCAGTTCTTC	CASSRRLAGGPIAEQFF
TRBV28	12	NA	TRBJ2-5	NA	TGTGCCAGCAACCTCTCATGGGAGACCCAGTACTTC	CASNLSWETQYF
TRBV20-1	16	TRBD2	TRBJ2-5	few	TGCAGTGCTAGGGGGCCTAGCGGGAGGAGGTTAGAGACCCAGTACTTC	CSARGPSGRRLETQYF
TRBV18	15	TRBD1	TRBJ1-2	few	TGTGCCAGCTCACCCTCTAGGACAGGGAACTATGGCTACACCTTC	CASSPSRTGNYGYTF
TRBV19	15	TRBD1	TRBJ2-2	NA	TGTGCCAGTAGTTCGACAGGGGTCCCTGGCGGGGAGCTGTTTTTT	CASSSTGVPGGELFF
TRBV11-2	15	NA	TRBJ2-5	NA	TGTGCCAGCAGCTTATACGGCACCAAGGGAGAGACCCAGTACTTC	CASSLYGTKGETQYF